The 32 T cell receptor beta chains listed next were all sequenced from one sample in a study of T cell responses to AZD1222 COVID-19 vaccine. Some clones are missing from TCRdb's copy, which holds only in-frame ones; the method was immunoSEQ multiplex PCR. The sample consists of about 140,000 clones, 92% of them appearing once. The material sequenced was peripheral blood, taken 28 days after the second AZD1222 dose. The origin of the receptors is an adult who received the AZD1222 COVID-19 vaccine.

In this sample, this clone turned up a few times. The CDR3: CSAIDGGRNEAFF. The DNA of the CDR3 is TGCAGCGCTATAGACGGGGGCAGGAATGAAGCTTTCTTT. V is TRBV29-1 and J is TRBJ1-1; D perhaps matches TRBD1 (6 bases). V was pared by 7 bases and J by 7 bases, with 19 bases between. Looked up from germline, CDR1 is SQVTM and CDR2 is ANQGSEA. This CDR3 is built from 13 residues.

V is TRBV29-1 and J is TRBJ2-7; D remains unclear. CDR1 is SQVTM, CDR2 ANQGSEA, per germline. The CDR3 extends over 12 amino acids. V was pared by 7 bases and J by 2 bases, with 12 bases between. DNA for the CDR3: TGCAGCGCCCAGCTTAATCCCTACGAGCAGTACTTC. Encoded protein: CSAQLNPYEQYF.

The chain has TRBV10-3 and TRBJ2-5; 9 bases are a match to TRBD2. CDR3 length: 15 amino acids. V lost 8 bases to trimming and J lost 4 bases; unmatched junction nucleotides: 11. Germline V gene sequence: CDR1 ENHRY, CDR2 SYGVKD. In DNA form, the CDR3 reads TGTGCCATCGGGGGACCGGGACTAGCAAGAGAGACCCAGTACTTC. As protein: CAIGGPGLARETQYF.

The chain has TRBV27 and TRBJ2-7; 7 bases fit TRBD2. J gave up 1 base and V 6 bases, and 9 bases lay outside the gene matches. Per the germline V gene, CDR1 is MNHEY and CDR2 is SMNVEV (reference sequence). There are 15 residues in the CDR3. DNA of the CDR3: TGTGCCAGCAGAATTAGTAGCGGGCCATCCTACGAGCAGTACTTC. It encodes CASRISSGPSYEQYF.

The chain couples TRBV10-3 to TRBJ1-1, with 7 bases matching TRBD1. With 3 bases clipped from V and 1 base from J, the junction kept 5 bases outside the gene matches. CDR3 length: 15 amino acids. Germline assignment: CDR1 ENHRY and CDR2 SYGVKD. CDR3: CAISDPGGTNTEAFF. CDR3 nucleotide sequence: TGTGCCATCAGTGATCCAGGGGGAACGAACACTGAAGCTTTCTTT.

The V call is TRBV28, the J call TRBJ2-3, with D perhaps TRBD1 (6 bases). The CDR3 has 14 residues. Looked up from germline, CDR1 is MDHEN and CDR2 is SYDVKM. Trimming shortened V by 5 bases and J by 2 bases, and 11 bases separated the two germline ends. CDR3 coding DNA: TGTGCCAGCAGTCCAGGACAGATCACAGATACGCAGTATTTT. Amino acids: CASSPGQITDTQYF.

Here the CDR3 DNA reads TGTGCCAGCAGCTTAGAAAGGGCGAACACCGGGGAGCTGTTTTTT. It yields the protein CASSLERANTGELFF. J is TRBJ2-2 and V is TRBV7-6, with D hard to call. The germline V and J ends were trimmed by 1 base and 0 bases, with 6 bases remaining between them. The germline V gene encodes CDR1 SGHVS and CDR2 FNYEAQ. This CDR3 region has 15 residues.

The J gene is TRBJ1-2, the V gene TRBV7-9, with 7 bases lining up with TRBD1. V dropped 8 bases and J dropped 7; count of bases not matched to a gene: 13. Germline CDR1 reads SEHNR; CDR2 reads FQNEAQ (reference sequence). The CDR3 is 14 residues long. In DNA, the CDR3 is TGTGCCAGCTCCGGGACAGTTAGGAGTGGTGGCTACACCTTC. Residues: CASSGTVRSGGYTF.

The chain is built from TRBV5-5 and TRBJ1-2, with 7 bases that match TRBD1. The CDR3 is 17 residues long. With V trimmed by 0 bases and J by 4 bases, 12 bases remained unmatched. CDR1 SGHKS and CDR2 YYEKEE come from the germline V gene (reference sequence). The CDR3 coding sequence is TGTGCCAGCAGCTTGGCCGGACAGGACCCTGCTCTCTATGGCTACACCTTC. It codes for CASSLAGQDPALYGYTF.

The chain joins TRBV4-3 to TRBJ2-2; perhaps TRBD1 as D (5 bases). With 1 base removed from V and 9 bases from J, the gap between germline ends came to 12 bases. This CDR3 comprises 14 residues. The germline V gene encodes CDR1 LGHNA and CDR2 YSLEER. The CDR3 DNA follows: TGCGCCAGCAGCCAAGGCCGTCAGGGAAGGGAGCTGTTTTTT. Its protein product is CASSQGRQGRELFF.

The CDR3 region has the DNA TGTGCCAGCAGTTACCCGGCAGGGCTTGGGCAGCCCCAGCATTTT. It translates to CASSYPAGLGQPQHF. The chain has TRBV6-2 or TRBV6-3 and TRBJ1-5; possibly TRBD1 for D (5 bases). The CDR3 runs to 15 residues. Germline V gene sequence: CDR1 MNHEY, CDR2 SVGEGT. V lost 2 bases to trimming and J lost 7 bases, with 15 bases between them.

V gene TRBV4-1 combines with J gene TRBJ1-4, with D uncertain. V gave up 4 bases and J gave up 4 bases, with 16 bases separating them. This CDR3 is built from 16 residues. Germline V gene sequence: CDR1 MGHRA, CDR2 YSYEKL. In DNA form, the CDR3 reads TGCGCCAGCAGCCCCTCAGAGGGCAGATTTAATGAAAAACTGTTTTTT. Its protein product is CASSPSEGRFNEKLFF.

The chain joins TRBV7-9 to TRBJ2-3, with 10 bases fitting TRBD1. With V trimmed by 5 bases and J by 5 bases, 4 bases remained unmatched. Germline CDR1 and CDR2: SEHNR and FQNEAQ (reference sequence). The CDR3 is 14 residues long. The CDR3 region is CASSPGQGVDTQYF. In DNA form, the CDR3 reads TGTGCCAGCAGCCCCGGACAGGGGGTAGATACGCAGTATTTT.

The genes are TRBV14 and TRBJ1-4; D remains ambiguous. CDR3 size: 16 residues. V lost 1 base and J 6 bases, leaving 15 bases between the germline ends. Germline CDR1 reads SGHDN; CDR2 reads FVKESK. The CDR3 nucleotides read TGTGCCAGCAGCCAAGGGAGTGGGAAGGGATATGAAAAACTGTTTTTT. Translation gives CASSQGSGKGYEKLFF.

CDR3 amino acids: CASSVRAGQETQYF. The CDR3 coding sequence is TGTGCCAGCAGCGTAAGGGCGGGACAAGAGACCCAGTACTTC. This chain connects TRBV9 to TRBJ2-5; tentatively, D is TRBD2 (6 bases). The V gene lost 1 base and the J gene lost 2 bases, with 9 bases spanning the gap. The germline V gene encodes CDR1 SGDLS and CDR2 YYNGEE. CDR3 length: 14 residues.

This chain links TRBV5-4 with TRBJ1-2; no reliable D call. Germline CDR1 reads SGHNT; CDR2 reads YYREEE (reference sequence). The CDR3 runs to 15 residues. V lost 0 bases to trimming and J lost 0 bases, with 9 bases between them. CDR3 sequence: CASSLEVAANYGYTF. For the CDR3, the DNA is TGTGCCAGCAGCTTGGAGGTAGCTGCTAACTATGGCTACACCTTC.

The rearrangement links TRBV5-8 to TRBJ1-4, with D unresolved. The CDR3 has 16 residues. Trimming took off 5 bases at V and 10 bases at J, with 24 bases between the two ends. The germline V gene encodes CDR1 SGHTS and CDR2 YDEGEE. Written as DNA, the CDR3 is TGTGCCAGCAGTCGCCCTTCAGGAGATGTTTTCGGAAAACTGTTTTTT. It yields the protein CASSRPSGDVFGKLFF.

The chain is built from TRBV19 and TRBJ1-5, with TRBD1 identical over 9 bases. The CDR3 extends over 14 amino acids. V lost 4 bases, J lost 6 bases, and 4 bases stayed unmatched. The V gene's germline CDR1 is LNHDA and CDR2 SQIVND (reference sequence). CDR3 loop: CASSTRDRVQPQHF. CDR3 nucleotides: TGTGCCAGTAGTACACGGGACAGGGTTCAGCCCCAGCATTTT.

The chain uses TRBV9 and TRBJ1-2; 9 bases are shared with TRBD1. J was trimmed by 6 bases and V by 0 bases; bases with no gene match: 6. This CDR3 spans 15 amino acids. In germline, CDR1 is SGDLS, CDR2 YYNGEE. The CDR3 here is CASSVDGTGYDGYTF. As DNA, the CDR3 is TGTGCCAGCAGCGTAGATGGGACAGGGTACGATGGCTACACCTTC.

The chain uses TRBV5-1 and TRBJ1-4, with a tentative D call TRBD1 (5 bases). The germline CDR1 and CDR2 sequences are SGHRS and YFSETQ. Trimming removed 1 base at V and 6 bases at J, with 10 bases between. The CDR3 spans 14 residues. The DNA for the CDR3 is TGCGCCAGCAGCTTGTCCGGGGACGATGAAAAACTGTTTTTT. Protein: CASSLSGDDEKLFF.

The chain carries TRBV5-1 and TRBJ2-7; either TRBD1 or TRBD2 may supply D (5 bases each). Trimming took 4 bases from V and 1 from J, leaving 18 bases between them. This CDR3 has 16 residues. CDR1 SGHRS and CDR2 YFSETQ come from the germline V gene. The CDR3 is CASSLSGWDGSYEQYF. The CDR3 region has the DNA TGCGCCAGCAGCCTCTCGGGGTGGGACGGTTCCTACGAGCAGTACTTC. Looking up the rest from reference TRBV5-1 and TRBJ2-7 gives the full variable domain: KAGVTQTPRYLIKTRGQQVTLSCSPISGHRSVSWYQQTPGQGLQFLFEYFSETQRNKGNFPGRFSGRQFSNSRSEMNVSTLELGDSALYLCASSLSGWDGSYEQYFGPGTRLTVT.

V gene TRBV19 combines with J gene TRBJ2-1; a weak D match, TRBD1 (5 bases). V was pared by 3 bases and J by 1 base, with 13 bases between. The length of the CDR3 is 16 residues. Germline-derived CDR1 and CDR2 are LNHDA and SQIVND (reference sequence). The CDR3: CASSIRRQMSYNEQFF. For the CDR3, the DNA is TGTGCCAGTAGTATTCGACGACAGATGTCCTACAATGAGCAGTTCTTC. Variable domain in full (rest from reference TRBV19 and TRBJ2-1): DGGITQSPKYLFRKEGQNVTLSCEQNLNHDAMYWYRQDPGQGLRLIYYSQIVNDFQKGDIAEGYSVSREKKESFPLTVTSAQKNPTAFYLCASSIRRQMSYNEQFFGPGTRLTVL.

The rearrangement links TRBV7-2 to TRBJ2-3, with D perhaps given as TRBD1 or TRBD2 (7 bases each). CDR1 SGHTA and CDR2 FQGNSA come from the germline V gene. The CDR3 length is 15 residues. Trimming pared 4 bases from V and 6 bases from J, leaving 17 bases between. The CDR3 nucleotides read TGTGCCAGCAGCTCGCGGGGAGGGGGCGCGGATACGCAGTATTTT. This translates into CASSSRGGGADTQYF.

This clone was detected once. The CDR3 reads CASRQPPENYGYTF. Here the CDR3 DNA reads TGTGCCAGCAGGCAACCACCGGAGAACTATGGCTACACCTTC. This rearrangement joins TRBV6-5 to TRBJ1-2, with no clear D. CDR1 MNHEY and CDR2 SVGAGI come from the germline V gene. The germline V and J ends were trimmed by 6 bases and 2 bases, with 13 bases remaining between them. The CDR3 totals 14 residues.

The chain has TRBV28 and TRBJ1-3, with 9 bases identical to TRBD1. The CDR3 has 14 amino acids. Germline V gene lookup returns CDR1 MDHEN and CDR2 SYDVKM. V shed 3 bases, J shed 5 bases, and the junction held 2 bases outside the gene matches. CDR3 in amino acids: CASSLTGGRNTIYF. CDR3 nucleotide sequence: TGTGCCAGCAGTTTGACAGGGGGAAGAAACACCATATATTTT.

The chain uses TRBV18 and TRBJ1-3, with no clear D. This CDR3 has 17 residues. CDR1 and CDR2 (germline): KGHSH, LQKENI. Trimming pared 0 bases from V and 4 bases from J, leaving 16 bases between. The CDR3 reads CASSPPIKAGAGNTIYF. CDR3 DNA sequence: TGTGCCAGCTCACCACCCATCAAGGCAGGAGCCGGAAACACCATATATTTT.

The chain recombines TRBV4-1 with TRBJ1-2; possible D gene TRBD1, 5 bases. Germline values: CDR1 MGHRA, CDR2 YSYEKL. V was clipped by 3 bases and J by 4 bases, with 18 bases between them. The CDR3 totals 16 residues. CDR3: CASSHVGRGTIYGYTF. The CDR3 DNA sequence: TGCGCCAGCAGCCATGTGGGACGGGGCACAATCTATGGCTACACCTTC.

This chain connects TRBV2 to TRBJ2-1; 9 bases are a match to TRBD2. There are 15 residues in the CDR3. The germline V gene has CDR1 SNHLY and CDR2 FYNNEI. V dropped 10 bases and J dropped 3; count of bases not matched to a gene: 10. This CDR3 reads CAIAGLAKDYNEQFF. CDR3 sequence (DNA): TGTGCCATCGCGGGACTAGCTAAGGACTACAATGAGCAGTTCTTC.

J is TRBJ2-1 and V is TRBV9, with D perhaps TRBD2 (6 bases). The CDR3 extends over 14 amino acids. Trimming left V 3 bases short and J 7 bases short, with 14 bases between. Germline assignment: CDR1 SGDLS and CDR2 YYNGEE. CDR3 bases: TGTGCCAGCAGCGAGGGCGGGAAGAGGAATGAGCAGTTCTTC. This sequence encodes CASSEGGKRNEQFF.

The chain carries TRBV4-2 and TRBJ2-7; 12 bases are shared with TRBD2. The V gene end was trimmed by 1 base and the J gene end by 0 bases; junction bases not matched to a gene: 7. The CDR3 consists of 18 residues. CDR1 and CDR2 from the germline V gene are LGHNA and YNFKEQ. Here the CDR3 reads CASSQGRTSGVTSYEQYF. The DNA of the CDR3 is TGTGCCAGCAGCCAAGGGCGGACTAGCGGGGTAACCTCCTACGAGCAGTACTTC.

J is TRBJ1-2 and V is TRBV28, with D unresolved. Deletions cut 4 bases from V and 10 bases from J, with 7 bases between. The CDR3 loop spans 10 amino acids. Per the germline V gene, CDR1 is MDHEN and CDR2 is SYDVKM. In nucleotides, the CDR3 is TGTGCCAGCAGTTCTGCAGACTACACCTTC. The encoded protein is CASSSADYTF.

The rearrangement uses TRBV7-2 and TRBJ2-7, with a tentative D call TRBD1 (5 bases). Trimming shortened V by 0 bases and J by 5 bases, and 11 bases separated the two germline ends. Germline V gene data show CDR1 as SGHTA and CDR2 as FQGNSA. The CDR3 sequence is 14 residues long. The CDR3: CASSLAGHWDEQYF. DNA for the CDR3: TGTGCCAGCAGCTTAGCGGGGCACTGGGACGAGCAGTACTTC.